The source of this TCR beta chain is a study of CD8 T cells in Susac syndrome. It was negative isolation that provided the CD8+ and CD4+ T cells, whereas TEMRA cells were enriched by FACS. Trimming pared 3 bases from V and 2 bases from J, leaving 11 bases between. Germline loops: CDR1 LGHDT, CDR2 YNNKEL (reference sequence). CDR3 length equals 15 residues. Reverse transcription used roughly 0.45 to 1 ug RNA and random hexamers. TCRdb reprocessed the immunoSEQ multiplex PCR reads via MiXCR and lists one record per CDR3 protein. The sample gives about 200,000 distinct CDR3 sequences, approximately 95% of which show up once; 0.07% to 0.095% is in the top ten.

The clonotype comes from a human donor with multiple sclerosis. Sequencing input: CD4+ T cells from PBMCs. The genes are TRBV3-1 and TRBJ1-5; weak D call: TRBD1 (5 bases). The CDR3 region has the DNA TGTGCCAGCAGCCAGGGGGGTTTGGGCAATCAGCCCCAGCATTTT. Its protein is CASSQGGLGNQPQHF.